This T cell receptor (beta chain) was retrieved from a study of Tregs in tolerant kidney transplant recipients (dated by TCRdb to about 2019). As for the study more broadly: The transplants used related donors along with nonmyeloablative bone marrow transplantation, and in the human trials mixed chimerism was transient. The study applied TCRbeta sequencing to find donor-specific regulatory T cells before combined kidney and bone marrow transplantation and then followed those same cells after transplant.

What the authors observed across the whole study: PCR primers changed over time for some patients, so nucleotide-level comparison across those patients' samples was not possible. Donor-specific Treg expansion exceeded global Treg expansion in tolerant patients, suggesting antigen-driven rather than nonspecific expansion. Because the study included only a small number of patients, the results must be confirmed in larger populations and under other immunosuppression protocols. Expanding Tregs with activated donor B cells appeared to identify the most biologically relevant and donor-specific TCRbeta repertoire. Biological reproducibility was not directly assessed, although technical replication error appeared to be minimal.

About this clone: The antigen it recognizes is unknown. It has no much larger one-base neighbor in the sample; base qualities were not kept.

For TCRbeta CDR3 sequencing, genomic DNA was extracted from sorted cells using the QIAGEN DNeasy Blood and Tissue Kit. High-throughput TCRbeta CDR3 sequencing, which included PCR amplification with bias correction and internal controls, was done commercially through immunoSEQ. On the study's bioinformatics: Unique productive TCRbeta sequences were defined by CDR3 nucleotide sequence where primers matched, and otherwise by CDR3 amino acid sequence together with Vbeta and Jbeta genes. To correct sorting error, sequences shared between sorted populations at a frequency ratio of 2:1 or less were removed; the rest were assigned to the higher population. Donor-reactive sequences were defined as at least 5-fold expanded in CFSE-low cells versus unstimulated cells, with frequency of at least 0.01% in CFSE-low cells. Jensen-Shannon divergence calculated on the top 100 TCRbeta sequences ranked by frequency was used to measure repertoire divergence. For samples with multiple sequencing runs, sorting error was corrected in each run separately before the runs were combined. TCRdb took this table from immuneACCESS and kept in-frame rearrangements with V and J called. Such tables lack part of the clones; where checked against another copy, unresolved V genes explain under half of the gap, and the rest is unexplained. That table gives V, J and clone size, and the DNA gave D and trimming. Here the sample has about 83,000 clones; 95% to 98% occur a single time. About 0.5% of the sample lies in the top ten.

The time point label corresponds to: blood sample drawn before combined kidney and bone marrow transplant. Unstimulated Tregs (CD4+CD25+CD127-), CD4+ non-Tregs (CD4+CD25-), CD4 and CD8 cells were FACS-sorted from thawed PBMCs. Several combined kidney and bone marrow transplant recipients from the ITN036ST trial were included as patients, and samples were available only from these trial subjects. Healthy control blood was separated into PBMCs by Ficoll density gradient and cryopreserved, and patient PBMCs were collected both before and after transplant. The CDR3 runs 16 amino acids, cysteine and phenylalanine included. Only CDR3 DNA is held: 48 bases, read in frame from base 1. CDR1 and CDR2 (SGHKS, YYEKEE) derive from the germline V gene (reference sequence). Trimming leaves V shorter by 4 bases and J shorter by 8 bases, with the junction holding 17 bases beyond the gene matches.

The sample consisted of CD4+ T cells from blood, taken before the transplant. The sequence joins TRBV5-5 to TRBJ1-2, and 7 junction bases match TRBD1. The receptor's source is a human donor who received a combined kidney and bone marrow transplant. The CDR3 region reads CASSPTGTDTYGGYTF. In nucleotides, the sequence is TGTGCCAGCAGCCCAACTGGGACAGACACCTATGGGGGCTACACCTTC.